Many counts were recorded for the clone carrying this T cell receptor beta chain. The data originate from a study of early T cells in non-severe SARS-CoV-2 infection. Whole-study context: Unpaired chains resulted from sequencing bulk RNA of unsorted whole blood.

V lost 2 bases, J lost 8 bases, and 18 bases lay in between. Germline-derived CDR1 and CDR2 are ENHRY and SYGVKD. There are 16 residues in the CDR3. Individually, cDNA molecules had unique molecular identifiers attached to them. A single record per CDR3 protein comes from TCRdb applying MiXCR to the 5' RACE reads. This table has about 22,000 distinct CDR3 sequences, 4.7% appearing once. The sequence derives from an adult who was a healthcare worker with PCR-confirmed SARS-CoV-2 infection or an uninfected control (not recorded which). Sequencing used whole blood. The V and J genes are TRBV10-3 and TRBJ1-4, with D perhaps matching TRBD1 (6 bases). CDR3 residues: CAISEKRGTIFEKLFF. As DNA, the CDR3 is TGTGCCATCAGTGAGAAAAGGGGGACCATATTCGAAAAACTGTTTTTT.